Shown below are 30 T cell receptor beta chains from a single sample sequenced in a study of post-analysis software for immune sequencing data. Study-wide results and caveats: Among 5 or 6 TRBV segments more frequent in patients than controls were TRBV5-6, TRBV5-1 and TRBV20-1.

Unique-molecular-identifier-tagged TCR beta cDNA libraries were used. TCRdb fed the PCR reads into MiXCR, producing one record per CDR3 protein. Among about 770,000 distinct CDR3 sequences, under 60% were seen once, and the ten largest hold 4.9%. These receptors' antigens are unknown. Sequenced input: blood. These receptors were obtained from a girl aged 10-17 years with multiple sclerosis.

This clonotype has a count of ten or more. The V call is TRBV5-5, the J call TRBJ1-2; maybe TRBD1 (5 bases). Trimming pared 1 base from V and 7 bases from J, leaving 17 bases between. The CDR3 totals 15 residues. The germline gives CDR1 SGHKS, CDR2 YYEKEE (reference sequence). The CDR3 DNA follows: TGTGCCAGCAGCTTGTGGTCGGCAGGGAGGTCTGGCTACACCTTC. Its protein product is CASSLWSAGRSGYTF.

The chain recombines TRBV28 with TRBJ2-4; D perhaps matches TRBD1 (6 bases). The V gene's germline CDR1 is MDHEN and CDR2 SYDVKM. The V end was cut by 2 bases, the J end by 7 bases, with 18 bases between. This CDR3 has 16 amino acids. CDR3 amino acids: CASSLMGARSRNIQYF. DNA for the CDR3: TGTGCCAGCAGTTTAATGGGGGCACGGAGCCGGAACATTCAGTACTTC. The complete variable domain, with remaining parts taken from reference TRBV28 and TRBJ2-4, reads DVKVTQSSRYLVKRTGEKVFLECVQDMDHENMFWYRQDPGLGLRLIYFSYDVKMKEKGDIPEGYSVSREKKERFSLILESASTNQTSMYLCASSLMGARSRNIQYFGAGTRLSVL.

The CDR3 is CASRTGTSGYTDTQYF. The CDR3 region has the DNA TGTGCCAGCAGGACCGGGACTAGCGGTTACACAGATACGCAGTATTTT. The J gene is TRBJ2-3, the V gene TRBV6-5; 11 bases fit TRBD2. The CDR3 extends over 16 amino acids. CDR1 is MNHEY, CDR2 SVGAGI, per germline. Trimming removed 6 bases from V and 2 bases from J; junction bases left unmatched: 7.

Points on this clonotype: This may be a read error: a much more frequent sequence differs by one nucleotide. The V and J genes are TRBV7-2 and TRBJ2-3; 9 bases are shared with TRBD1. Germline CDR1 reads SGHTA; CDR2 reads FQGNSA. CDR3 size: 13 residues. CDR3 DNA sequence: TGTGCCCGCAGGGGACAGGGAATAGATACGCAGTATTTT. Its protein product is CARRGQGIDTQYF.

Note on this clonotype: One end of the junction is discordant with germline, which a read error may explain. The rearrangement links TRBV7-7 to TRBJ2-3; 7 bases line up with TRBD2. The CDR3 has 14 residues. Germline-derived CDR1 and CDR2 are SSHAT and FNYEAQ (reference sequence). As DNA, the CDR3 is TGTGCTAGCAGCGAAAGTGGGGGGGTCGATACGCAGTATTTT. It is translated as CASSESGGVDTQYF.

The J gene is TRBJ1-2, the V gene TRBV20-1; D may be TRBD1 (5 bases). Trimming took 3 bases from V and 8 from J, leaving 16 bases between them. Germline CDR1 and CDR2: DFQATT and SNEGSKA (reference sequence). The CDR3 contains 13 residues. The CDR3 DNA is TGCAGTGCTAGGGCCGGGGGGGTCTTGGGCTACACCTTC. Its protein is CSARAGGVLGYTF.

J is TRBJ2-1 and V is TRBV11-2, with D uncertain. The CDR3 sequence is 12 residues long. Trimming shortened V by 5 bases and J by 7 bases, and 9 bases separated the two germline ends. Germline V gene sequence: CDR1 SGHAT, CDR2 FQNNGV. The CDR3 region has the DNA TGTGCCAGCAGCCAATTCATAAATGAGCAGTTCTTC. Its protein is CASSQFINEQFF.

This chain uses TRBV20-1 with TRBJ2-1, with unresolved D. V lost 5 bases and J lost 2, with 13 bases in between. There are 14 residues in the CDR3. CDR1 is DFQATT and CDR2 is SNEGSKA in the germline V gene (reference sequence). CDR3 sequence: CSASLLAAYNEQFF. DNA of the CDR3: TGCAGTGCTTCCCTCTTGGCAGCCTACAATGAGCAGTTCTTC.

V is TRBV7-3 and J is TRBJ1-1; no definite D call. CDR3 length: 13 amino acids. V was pared by 4 bases and J by 5 bases, with 11 bases between. From germline, CDR1 is SGHTA and CDR2 FQGTGA. CDR3 residues: CASSSQMGTEAFF. In DNA, the CDR3 is TGTGCCAGCAGCTCACAGATGGGTACTGAAGCTTTCTTT.

The chain combines TRBV7-2 with TRBJ2-5; D may be TRBD2 (6 bases). Per germline, CDR1 SGHTA and CDR2 FQGNSA. V shed 7 bases and J shed 5 bases, with 17 bases lying between them. This CDR3 has 14 amino acids. The CDR3 reads CASTHNQDYETQYF. CDR3 bases: TGTGCCAGCACCCATAATCAGGACTACGAGACCCAGTACTTC. Together with reference TRBV7-2 and TRBJ2-5, the CDR3 gives the full variable domain: GAGVSQSPSNKVTEKGKDVELRCDPISGHTALYWYRQSLGQGLEFLIYFQGNSAPDKSGLPSDRFSAERTGGSVSTLTIQRTQQEDSAVYLCASTHNQDYETQYFGPGTRLLVL.

V is TRBV12-3 or TRBV12-4 and J is TRBJ2-3; 8 nucleotides match TRBD1. The CDR3 is 16 residues long. The ends lost 5 bases at V and 2 bases at J; junction bases unmatched: 9. Written as DNA, the CDR3 is TGTGCCAGCAGTCGACAGGGGCGAGTCAACACAGATACGCAGTATTTT. Encoded protein: CASSRQGRVNTDTQYF.

Comments on this clonotype: The germline gene is not matched at one end of the junction; a read error may be the cause. The chain employs TRBV28 and TRBJ2-1; 13 bases map to TRBD2. The CDR3 totals 15 residues. Germline CDR1 is MDHEN and CDR2 is SYDVKM. In nucleotides, the CDR3 is TGTGCCAGCAGTTCCGGACTAGCGGGAGAGGTTGAGCAATTCTTC. Translating gives CASSSGLAGEVEQFF.

Notes on this clonotype: An end of the junction differs from the germline gene, which may be a read error. This chain uses TRBV12-3 or TRBV12-4 with TRBJ2-1; tentative D call: TRBD2 (6 bases). This CDR3 is 13 amino acids long. CDR3 residues: CATSWGVAYEHFF. CDR3 DNA sequence: TGTGCCACCTCTTGGGGGGTAGCCTATGAGCATTTCTTC.

This clonotype occurred a few times. The V and J genes are TRBV7-8 and TRBJ2-1; TRBD2 matches at 8 bases. Germline CDR1 is SGHVS and CDR2 is FQNEAQ. The CDR3 runs to 15 residues. The J segment lost 10 bases and the V segment lost 7 bases, leaving 15 bases of the junction unmatched. The CDR3 DNA reads as TGTGCCAGCACACAAGATGTAGCGGGGCGTCGGGAGCAGTTCTTC. Translating gives CASTQDVAGRREQFF. Full variable domain (rest looked up from reference TRBV7-8 and TRBJ2-1): GAGVSQSPRYKVAKRGQDVALRCDPISGHVSLFWYQQALGQGPEFLTYFQNEAQLDKSGLPSDRFFAERPEGSVSTLKIQRTQQEDSAVYLCASTQDVAGRREQFFGPGTRLTVL.

This clonotype has more than one count but fewer than ten. J is TRBJ1-2 and V is TRBV29-1; D unresolved. Germline CDR1 and CDR2: SQVTM and ANQGSEA. Deletions cut 8 bases from V and 8 bases from J, with 15 bases between. The length of the CDR3 is 11 residues. This CDR3 reads CSTWTREGYTF. CDR3 nucleotide sequence: TGCAGCACGTGGACTCGGGAAGGCTACACCTTC.

V and J are TRBV7-3 and TRBJ2-1; D may match TRBD1 or TRBD2 (5 bases each). Trimming pared 5 bases from V and 8 bases from J, leaving 13 bases between. Germline CDR1 reads SGHTA; CDR2 reads FQGTGA. The CDR3 loop spans 13 amino acids. CDR3 sequence reads: CASSGGPLDEQFF. As DNA, the CDR3 is TGTGCCAGCAGCGGGGGTCCTCTCGATGAGCAGTTCTTC.

The J gene is TRBJ2-5, the V gene TRBV6-6, with 12 bases identical to TRBD1. The junction had 3 bases not matched to a gene; V was cut back by 4 bases and J by 3 bases. The CDR3 spans 15 residues. CDR1 is MNHNY, CDR2 SVGAGI, per germline (reference sequence). The chain's CDR3 is CASSWGQGAKETQYF. The CDR3 coding sequence is TGTGCCAGCAGTTGGGGACAGGGGGCCAAAGAGACCCAGTACTTC.

The rearrangement uses TRBV19 and TRBJ2-1; a weak D match, TRBD2 (6 bases). This CDR3 contains 11 residues. Deletions cut 9 bases from V and 9 bases from J, with 12 bases between. Germline CDR1 reads LNHDA; CDR2 reads SQIVND (reference sequence). CDR3 nucleotide sequence: TGTGCCAGCCAGGAGGGTGTTGAGCAGTTCTTC. Its translation: CASQEGVEQFF. Drawing the rest from reference TRBV19 and TRBJ2-1, the complete variable domain is DGGITQSPKYLFRKEGQNVTLSCEQNLNHDAMYWYRQDPGQGLRLIYYSQIVNDFQKGDIAEGYSVSREKKESFPLTVTSAQKNPTAFYLCASQEGVEQFFGPGTRLTVL.

The chain has TRBV7-3 and TRBJ2-7, with no clear D. The assigned J gene may be wrong: the sequence end matches TRBJ2-4 better. The CDR3 covers 12 residues. CDR1 is SGHTA, CDR2 FQGTGA, per germline. The CDR3 loop reads CASSSLSGIQYF. The DNA for the CDR3 is TGTGCCAGCAGCTCCCTATCCGGCATTCAGTACTTC.

V is TRBV7-6 and J is TRBJ2-1, with D perhaps given as TRBD1 or TRBD2 (6 bases each). Trimming left V 3 bases short and J 7 bases short, with 10 bases between. Germline V lookup: CDR1 SGHVS, CDR2 FNYEAQ. The CDR3 spans 13 residues. The CDR3 loop is CASSFVGGNEQFF. The CDR3 DNA follows: TGTGCCAGCAGCTTCGTAGGGGGGAATGAGCAGTTCTTC.

V and J are TRBV12-3 or TRBV12-4 and TRBJ2-1; 9 nucleotides line up with TRBD2. V shed 5 bases and J 7 bases; nucleotides not matched to a gene: 3. The CDR3 length is 13 residues. CDR3: CASSHTSGNEQFF. Written as DNA, the CDR3 is TGTGCCAGCAGTCATACTAGCGGGAATGAGCAGTTCTTC.

The genes are TRBV7-2 and TRBJ2-5; D might be TRBD1 (6 bases). Gene TRBJ2-7 matches the end of the DNA better, so the J call may be wrong. CDR3 size: 13 residues. The V gene's germline CDR1 is SGHTA and CDR2 FQGNSA. CDR3 sequence: CASSETGAHEQYF. The CDR3 region has the DNA TGTGCCAGCAGCGAGACAGGCGCCCACGAGCAGTACTTC.

The CDR3, as DNA: TGTGCCACCGCCTCTACAGGGGGGAAAGGAACTAATGAAAAACTGTTTTTT. Residues: CATASTGGKGTNEKLFF. The chain is built from TRBV10-3 and TRBJ1-4; 8 nucleotides align to TRBD1. The junction had 14 bases not matched to a gene; V was cut back by 10 bases and J by 1 base. The CDR3 consists of 17 residues. Germline V gene lookup returns CDR1 ENHRY and CDR2 SYGVKD.

Here the CDR3 reads CASSATWGVEAFF. The CDR3 bases are TGTGCCAGCAGCGCGACCTGGGGGGTTGAAGCTTTCTTT. This chain joins TRBV2 and TRBJ1-1, with a possible D match to TRBD1 (5 bases). V was cut by 6 bases and J by 7 bases, with 15 bases left in between. Germline V lookup: CDR1 SNHLY, CDR2 FYNNEI. The length of the CDR3 is 13 residues.

This sequence joins TRBV24-1 and TRBJ1-5; 7 bases align to TRBD1. The CDR3 contains 13 residues. Germline V gene data show CDR1 as KGHDR and CDR2 as SFDVKD. Trimming removed 10 bases from V and 10 bases from J; junction bases left unmatched: 12. The CDR3 DNA is TGTGCCACGCAACAGGGGTCGACTCAACCCCAGCATTTT. Protein sequence: CATQQGSTQPQHF.

The chain recombines TRBV20-1 with TRBJ2-5, with D uncertain. The CDR3 consists of 12 residues. The V gene lost 0 bases and the J gene lost 5 bases, with 7 bases spanning the gap. Germline V gives CDR1 DFQATT, CDR2 SNEGSKA (reference sequence). CDR3 residues: CSARDLWETQYF. CDR3 bases: TGCAGTGCTAGAGATCTTTGGGAGACCCAGTACTTC.

The chain has TRBV20-1 and TRBJ2-1, with 13 bases aligning to TRBD2. Unmatched junction bases numbered 13, after V lost 0 bases and J lost 5 bases. This CDR3 region has 19 residues. Germline V gene data show CDR1 as DFQATT and CDR2 as SNEGSKA (reference sequence). This CDR3 reads CSARDQTSGRPTSNNEQFF. Written as DNA, the CDR3 is TGCAGTGCTAGAGATCAGACTAGCGGGAGGCCGACCTCTAACAATGAGCAGTTCTTC.

This chain links TRBV7-2 with TRBJ2-7; 11 nucleotides line up with TRBD2. After removal of 4 bases from V and 6 bases from J, the junction contained 11 bases not matched to a gene. The length of the CDR3 is 16 residues. Germline assignment: CDR1 SGHTA and CDR2 FQGNSA. CDR3 DNA sequence: TGTGCCAGCAGCTCAAGGGGTTCTAGCGGGAGGTTCGAGCAGTACTTC. This translates into CASSSRGSSGRFEQYF.

This rearrangement joins TRBV6-1 to TRBJ2-5; 7 bases are a match to TRBD2. This CDR3 contains 13 residues. J gave up 3 bases and V 4 bases, and 2 bases lay outside the gene matches. Germline CDR1 MNHNS, CDR2 SASEGT. This CDR3 reads CASSGGTKETQYF. The CDR3 bases are TGTGCCAGCAGTGGGGGGACTAAAGAGACCCAGTACTTC.

The CDR3 DNA reads TGCGCCAGCAGCCCCGACAGGCTTGGTGAAGCTTTCTTT. Its translation: CASSPDRLGEAFF. The chain is built from TRBV10-2 and TRBJ1-1; a possible D gene is TRBD1 (6 bases). The CDR3 runs 13 residues. V lost 6 bases and J lost 7, with 15 bases in between. The germline gives CDR1 WSHSY, CDR2 SAAADI.